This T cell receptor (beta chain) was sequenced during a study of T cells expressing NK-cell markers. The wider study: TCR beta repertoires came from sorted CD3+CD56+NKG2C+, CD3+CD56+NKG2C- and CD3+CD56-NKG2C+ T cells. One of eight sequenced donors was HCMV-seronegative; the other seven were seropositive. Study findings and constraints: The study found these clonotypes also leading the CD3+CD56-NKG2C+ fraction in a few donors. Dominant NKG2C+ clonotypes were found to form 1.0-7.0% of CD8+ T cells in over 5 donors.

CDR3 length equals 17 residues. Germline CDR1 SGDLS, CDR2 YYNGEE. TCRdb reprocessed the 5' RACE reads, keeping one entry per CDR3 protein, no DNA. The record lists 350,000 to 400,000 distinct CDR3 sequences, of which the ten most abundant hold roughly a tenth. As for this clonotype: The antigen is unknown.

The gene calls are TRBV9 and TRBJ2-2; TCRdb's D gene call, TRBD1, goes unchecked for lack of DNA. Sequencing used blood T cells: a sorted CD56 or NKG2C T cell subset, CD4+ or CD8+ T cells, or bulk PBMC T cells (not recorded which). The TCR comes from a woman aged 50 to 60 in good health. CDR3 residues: CASSPRESTRGSGELFF.